These 18 T cell receptor beta chains share one sample of origin, sequenced in a study of control samples from healthy donors and cancer patients. Produced via immunoSEQ multiplex PCR; TCRdb's table is partial and in-frame only. This table has about 160,000 clones, 96% appearing once. The sample was blood. These receptors originate from a woman between 25 and 40 years old in good health.

The rearrangement links TRBV19 to TRBJ1-5, with D possibly being TRBD1 (5 bases). CDR3 length: 14 residues. V was cut by 6 bases and J by 3 bases, with 12 bases left in between. Germline CDR1 reads LNHDA; CDR2 reads SQIVND (reference sequence). DNA of the CDR3: TGTGCCAGTAGCAGGGTCCCGAACAATCAGCCCCAGCATTTT. Translating it yields CASSRVPNNQPQHF.

V and J are TRBV5-4 and TRBJ2-2; D unresolved. The CDR3 extends over 14 amino acids. V shed 3 bases and J shed 6 bases, with 12 bases lying between them. Germline V lookup: CDR1 SGHNT, CDR2 YYREEE (reference sequence). The chain's CDR3 is CASSSASMAGELFF. DNA for the CDR3: TGTGCCAGCAGCTCGGCCTCCATGGCCGGGGAGCTGTTTTTT.

The gene calls are TRBV11-1 and TRBJ2-3; D may be TRBD2 (6 bases). Germline V lookup: CDR1 SGHAT, CDR2 FQDESV (reference sequence). V lost 5 bases and J lost 2, with 14 bases in between. The CDR3 is 15 residues long. As DNA, the CDR3 is TGTGCCAGCAGCCCTAGGGACTTCACCACAGATACGCAGTATTTT. The encoded protein is CASSPRDFTTDTQYF. The variable domain in full, completed from reference TRBV11-1 and TRBJ2-3, reads EAEVAQSPRYKITEKSQAVAFWCDPISGHATLYWYRQILGQGPELLVQFQDESVVDDSQLPKDRFSAERLKGVDSTLKIQPAELGDSAMYLCASSPRDFTTDTQYFGPGTRLTVL.

This clone has a single count. V is TRBV11-1 and J is TRBJ1-1; the D gene is possibly TRBD1 (5 bases). The CDR3 has 16 residues. Germline V gene lookup returns CDR1 SGHAT and CDR2 FQDESV (reference sequence). The V end was cut by 4 bases, the J end by 1 base, with 16 bases between. The CDR3 sequence is CASSSGNRQRNTEAFF. In DNA form, the CDR3 reads TGTGCCAGCAGCTCGGGGAATCGACAGAGGAACACTGAAGCTTTCTTT.

The rearrangement joins TRBV9 to TRBJ2-1, with a possible D match to TRBD1 (5 bases). Trimming removed 2 bases from V and 4 bases from J, with 13 bases in between. This CDR3 is built from 15 residues. Germline CDR1 reads SGDLS; CDR2 reads YYNGEE. The CDR3 nucleotides read TGTGCCAGCAGCGTTCAGGGTCAACTTTACAATGAGCAGTTCTTC. Translation: CASSVQGQLYNEQFF.

J is TRBJ2-7 and V is TRBV11-1, with TRBD1 identical over 12 bases. The CDR3 sequence is 15 residues long. Looked up from germline, CDR1 is SGHAT and CDR2 is FQDESV (reference sequence). The ends lost 3 bases at V and 2 bases at J; junction bases unmatched: 2. The CDR3 reads CASSLGDRGPYEQYF. The CDR3 DNA follows: TGTGCCAGCAGCTTGGGGGACAGGGGGCCCTACGAGCAGTACTTC.

The V call is TRBV27, the J call TRBJ1-2; 9 positions agree with TRBD1. V lost 8 bases to trimming and J lost 7 bases; unmatched junction nucleotides: 11. The CDR3 has 14 amino acids. From germline, CDR1 is MNHEY and CDR2 SMNVEV (reference sequence). CDR3 region: CASAALTGGRGYTF. Written as DNA, the CDR3 is TGTGCCAGCGCTGCGCTGACAGGGGGTCGTGGCTACACCTTC.

The chain is built from TRBV9 and TRBJ1-1; tentatively, D is TRBD1 (6 bases). The CDR3 is 14 residues long. V was clipped by 3 bases and J by 4 bases, with 13 bases between them. In germline, CDR1 is SGDLS, CDR2 YYNGEE. The CDR3 reads CASSEQGLGTEAFF. The CDR3 nucleotides read TGTGCCAGCAGCGAACAGGGTCTCGGCACTGAAGCTTTCTTT.

The chain is built from TRBV28 and TRBJ1-1; possibly TRBD1 for D (5 bases). CDR3 length: 15 amino acids. V lost 2 bases and J lost 1, with 11 bases in between. Germline V gene lookup returns CDR1 MDHEN and CDR2 SYDVKM. The CDR3 DNA reads as TGTGCCAGCAGTTTAGGGGGACCGGAGAACACTGAAGCTTTCTTT. Its protein is CASSLGGPENTEAFF.

This clone was observed a single time. CDR3 sequence reads: CASSEPGTINYEQYF. DNA for the CDR3: TGTGCCAGCAGTGAGCCCGGGACAATTAATTACGAGCAGTACTTC. The rearrangement links TRBV2 to TRBJ2-7, with D possibly being TRBD1 (6 bases). Trimming removed 3 bases from V and 4 bases from J, with 16 bases in between. Germline lookup yields CDR1 SNHLY and CDR2 FYNNEI. CDR3 length: 15 residues.

The V and J genes are TRBV5-4 and TRBJ1-2; tentative D call: TRBD1 (5 bases). This CDR3 has 15 amino acids. The germline V and J ends were trimmed by 4 bases and 4 bases, with 17 bases remaining between them. Germline V gene lookup returns CDR1 SGHNT and CDR2 YYREEE (reference sequence). For the CDR3, the DNA is TGTGCCAGCAGCCTGTCGGAGGGACGAATCTATGGCTACACCTTC. Its protein is CASSLSEGRIYGYTF.

This clone was found once. V gene TRBV3-1 (or the pseudogene TRBV3-2) combines with J gene TRBJ1-2, with 7 bases that match TRBD1. CDR3 length: 13 amino acids. Germline V gene sequence: CDR1 LGHDT, CDR2 YNNKEL (reference sequence). The V segment lost 2 bases and the J segment 8 bases; nucleotides outside the gene matches: 5. CDR3 nucleotide sequence: TGTGCCAGCAGCCAAACAGGGGTGAGAGGCTACACCTTC. This codes for CASSQTGVRGYTF.

V is TRBV2 and J is TRBJ1-2; D may be TRBD1 (5 bases). The CDR3 length is 13 residues. The V end lost 6 bases, the J end lost 4 bases, and 12 bases lay between the germline ends. From germline, CDR1 is SNHLY and CDR2 FYNNEI. CDR3 sequence reads: CASRSDSSYGYTF. The CDR3 DNA follows: TGTGCCAGCAGGTCAGACAGTTCCTATGGCTACACCTTC. Full variable domain (missing parts from reference TRBV2 and TRBJ1-2): EPEVTQTPSHQVTQMGQEVILRCVPISNHLYFYWYRQILGQKVEFLVSFYNNEISEKSEIFDDQFSVERPDGSNFTLKIRSTKLEDSAMYFCASRSDSSYGYTFGSGTRLTVV.

The chain has TRBV19 and TRBJ2-7; 9 nucleotides line up with TRBD2. The trim removed 5 bases at V and 5 bases at J, leaving 7 bases unmatched. CDR1 and CDR2 from the germline V gene are LNHDA and SQIVND (reference sequence). The CDR3 runs 14 residues. The CDR3: CASSDGTSSHEQYF. CDR3 nucleotides: TGTGCCAGTAGTGATGGGACTAGCAGCCACGAGCAGTACTTC.

This clone was recorded once. The chain uses TRBV7-8 and TRBJ1-5; 9 nucleotides align to TRBD1. The CDR3 has 15 amino acids. Germline trimming cut 2 bases from V and 5 bases from J; bases unmatched to any gene: 4. The germline gives CDR1 SGHVS, CDR2 FQNEAQ. CDR3 residues: CASSLRTGVDQPQHF. CDR3 DNA: TGTGCCAGCAGCTTACGGACAGGGGTAGATCAGCCCCAGCATTTT.

CDR3 sequence reads: CASSLSEGGESSYEQYF. The CDR3 coding sequence is TGTGCCAGCAGCTTAAGCGAAGGGGGCGAGAGCTCCTACGAGCAGTACTTC. The rearrangement links TRBV7-6 to TRBJ2-7, with 7 bases identical to TRBD1. Trimming removed 2 bases from V and 0 bases from J; junction bases left unmatched: 10. CDR1 and CDR2 from the germline V gene are SGHVS and FNYEAQ. The CDR3 has 17 amino acids.

The chain joins TRBV6-2 or TRBV6-3 to TRBJ1-2; no definite D call. Germline V gene sequence: CDR1 MNHEY, CDR2 SVGEGT. V was cut by 4 bases and J by 0 bases, with 12 bases left in between. This CDR3 has 15 residues. This CDR3 is CASSSLGSSNYGYTF. The CDR3 nucleotides are TGTGCCAGCAGTTCCTTGGGTTCTTCTAACTATGGCTACACCTTC.

This clone was detected a few times. This sequence joins TRBV28 and TRBJ1-1, with D uncertain. V gave up 5 bases and J gave up 5 bases, with 18 bases separating them. CDR3 length: 15 amino acids. Germline V gives CDR1 MDHEN, CDR2 SYDVKM. CDR3 coding DNA: TGTGCCAGCAGTGGCGTGACCCGCCGCATTACTGAAGCTTTCTTT. It codes for CASSGVTRRITEAFF.